The 30 T cell receptor beta chains presented below share a single source sample, sequenced in a study of T cells after yellow fever vaccination. MiXCR, run by TCRdb on the 5' RACE reads, gives a single entry per CDR3 protein. The sample contains a few hundred thousand distinct CDR3 sequences, 7.5% to 9% of which appear only once. The sample here was CD4+ T cells sorted from PBMCs, taken 5 days after the yellow fever booster vaccination. The receptor source for this set is a man between 18 and 35 years old who received the YFV17D yellow fever vaccine.

In this sample, this clonotype turned up many times. This chain uses TRBV4-2 with TRBJ2-7, with unresolved D. The V and J ends lost 1 base and 4 bases respectively, with 11 bases between them. The CDR3 has 14 residues. The germline gives CDR1 LGHNA, CDR2 YNFKEQ. In DNA form, the CDR3 reads TGTGCCAGCAGCCAAGGTTCGTCCGAATACGAGCAGTACTTC. Residues: CASSQGSSEYEQYF.

Many counts were recorded for this clonotype. The chain links TRBV9 to TRBJ2-2, with D maybe TRBD2 (5 bases). This CDR3 region has 15 residues. Trimming stripped 2 bases from V and 5 bases from J, with 13 bases between. Germline V gives CDR1 SGDLS, CDR2 YYNGEE. The CDR3: CASSVGSRGTGELFF. DNA of the CDR3: TGTGCCAGCAGCGTGGGTAGCCGCGGGACCGGGGAGCTGTTTTTT.

The J gene is TRBJ1-2, the V gene TRBV5-1; TRBD1 might be the D (5 bases). The CDR3 extends over 13 amino acids. Germline CDR1 is SGHRS and CDR2 is YFSETQ. The germline V and J ends were trimmed by 0 bases and 10 bases, with 13 bases remaining between them. CDR3 in amino acids: CASSLGGTGVYTF. The DNA for the CDR3 is TGCGCCAGCAGCTTGGGCGGGACCGGAGTCTACACCTTC.

This clonotype was seen a handful of times. V and J are TRBV4-1 and TRBJ1-6; weak D call: TRBD1 (6 bases). V was trimmed by 4 bases and J by 5 bases, leaving 18 bases between them. Looked up from germline, CDR1 is MGHRA and CDR2 is YSYEKL. The CDR3 runs to 17 residues. The CDR3 region is CASSLGGAGKNNSPLHF. The CDR3 DNA reads as TGCGCCAGCAGCCTAGGGGGGGCGGGGAAGAATAATTCACCCCTCCACTTT.

This clonotype was counted only a few times. V usage is TRBV12-3 or TRBV12-4 and J usage is TRBJ1-1; weak D call: TRBD1 (6 bases). CDR3 length: 15 residues. Trimming cost V 6 bases and J 3 bases, with 17 bases left between them. The DNA of the CDR3 is TGTGCCAGCAGCCCGGGGGGGGCCGGGGACACTGAAGCTTTCTTT. This gives the protein CASSPGGAGDTEAFF.

This clonotype occurred a few times. The chain links TRBV4-1 to TRBJ2-4, with TRBD2 matching over 14 bases. The germline V gene encodes CDR1 MGHRA and CDR2 YSYEKL. The CDR3 covers 17 residues. V was pared by 6 bases and J by 4 bases, with 8 bases of the junction left unmatched. Written as DNA, the CDR3 is TGCGCCAGCAGTCCCGGGACTAGCGGGGGACCGAAAAACATTCAGTACTTC. It yields the protein CASSPGTSGGPKNIQYF.

This clonotype was recorded at least ten times. The chain employs TRBV7-3 and TRBJ2-1, with D perhaps TRBD1 (6 bases). V lost 2 bases, J lost 6 bases, and 14 bases lay in between. There are 15 residues in the CDR3. Germline CDR1 SGHTA, CDR2 FQGTGA. The CDR3: CASSLGQSTGNEQFF. CDR3 DNA: TGTGCCAGCAGCTTAGGACAGTCTACAGGCAATGAGCAGTTCTTC.

The chain couples TRBV7-3 to TRBJ1-5, with no clear D. The CDR3 consists of 17 residues. Trimming stripped 7 bases from V and 9 bases from J, with 28 bases between. Germline assignment: CDR1 SGHTA and CDR2 FQGTGA. The CDR3 nucleotides are TGTGCCAGCATCCTGACGCTGCAATCAGCCCCAGTTAGGCCCCAGCATTTT. This encodes CASILTLQSAPVRPQHF.

The genes are TRBV30 and TRBJ1-1; D ambiguous. The CDR3 has 11 amino acids. The V gene's germline CDR1 is GTSNPN and CDR2 SVGIG (reference sequence). V gave up 3 bases and J gave up 7 bases, with 9 bases separating them. The CDR3 reads CAWSPVSEAFF. The CDR3 DNA follows: TGTGCCTGGAGCCCAGTCAGTGAAGCTTTCTTT.

This chain uses TRBV4-1 with TRBJ1-2; 9 bases line up with TRBD1. Germline V gene lookup returns CDR1 MGHRA and CDR2 YSYEKL. This CDR3 region has 15 residues. V trimming: 5 bases; J trimming: 4 bases; junction bases outside the gene matches: 8. The DNA of the CDR3 is TGCGCCAGCAGCACCCGGGACAGGGAGGTCTATGGCTACACCTTC. Translation gives CASSTRDREVYGYTF.

V usage is TRBV9 and J usage is TRBJ2-3, with 11 bases lining up with TRBD2. Germline lookup yields CDR1 SGDLS and CDR2 YYNGEE. J lost 8 bases, V lost 0 bases, and 11 bases had no gene match. The CDR3 has 17 residues. The CDR3 nucleotides are TGTGCCAGCAGCGTAGAGCCTAGCGGGGGGTTAAGAGGTACGCAGTATTTT. Amino acids: CASSVEPSGGLRGTQYF.

The sample holds a few counts of this clonotype. The genes are TRBV9 and TRBJ2-2; D remains ambiguous. The CDR3 consists of 13 residues. Trimming stripped 1 base from V and 6 bases from J, with 7 bases between. Looked up from germline, CDR1 is SGDLS and CDR2 is YYNGEE. DNA for the CDR3: TGTGCCAGCAGCGTAATGGGTTCCGGGGAGCTGTTTTTT. Its protein is CASSVMGSGELFF. Variable domain in full (rest from reference TRBV9 and TRBJ2-2): DSGVTQTPKHLITATGQRVTLRCSPRSGDLSVYWYQQSLDQGLQFLIQYYNGEERAKGNILERFSAQQFPDLHSELNLSSLELGDSALYFCASSVMGSGELFFGEGSRLTVL.

This clonotype was seen a few times. The chain uses TRBV20-1 and TRBJ2-3; TRBD2 matches at 7 bases. V gave up 1 base and J gave up 2 bases; unmatched junction bases: 6. The CDR3 totals 15 residues. Per germline, CDR1 DFQATT and CDR2 SNEGSKA (reference sequence). The CDR3 nucleotides are TGCAGTGCTAGAGTCCCAGCGGGACCCACAGATACGCAGTATTTT. Its translation is CSARVPAGPTDTQYF.

This clonotype has ten or more counts. The chain is built from TRBV15 and TRBJ2-7; TRBD2 matches 9 bases. Germline lookup yields CDR1 LNHNV and CDR2 YYDKDF (reference sequence). The J segment lost 2 bases and the V segment lost 3 bases, leaving 5 bases of the junction unmatched. The CDR3 runs 15 residues. The CDR3 DNA sequence: TGTGCCACCAGCAGTCCGGGACTAGCTGCCTACGAGCAGTACTTC. It specifies CATSSPGLAAYEQYF.

Many counts were recorded for this clonotype. V is TRBV29-1 and J is TRBJ2-1; TRBD1 matches at 7 bases. V was pared by 5 bases and J by 4 bases, with 5 bases of the junction left unmatched. The germline V gene encodes CDR1 SQVTM and CDR2 ANQGSEA. This CDR3 is built from 13 residues. Here the CDR3 DNA reads TGCAGCGTTAGCGGACAGGCTTACAATGAGCAGTTCTTC. Protein: CSVSGQAYNEQFF.

This chain links TRBV7-2 with TRBJ2-5; 16 bases align to TRBD2. CDR1 SGHTA and CDR2 FQGNSA come from the germline V gene. V was pared by 5 bases and J by 3 bases, with 9 bases of the junction left unmatched. The CDR3 spans 18 residues. The CDR3 DNA sequence: TGTGCCAGCAGCCCCGGTGGGACTAGCGGGGGGGGCGAAGAGACCCAGTACTTC. Amino acid sequence: CASSPGGTSGGGEETQYF.

This clonotype was picked up a small number of times. The rearrangement links TRBV5-1 to TRBJ2-1; D remains unclear. CDR3 size: 13 residues. V lost 0 bases and J lost 8, with 9 bases in between. Germline CDR1 is SGHRS and CDR2 is YFSETQ. CDR3 nucleotide sequence: TGCGCCAGCAGCTTGGGCGTTCTCGATGAGCAGTTCTTC. This codes for CASSLGVLDEQFF.

This clonotype has only a few counts. The rearrangement uses TRBV18 and TRBJ2-1; D remains ambiguous. V shed 6 bases and J shed 1 base, with 10 bases lying between them. CDR1 KGHSH and CDR2 LQKENI come from the germline V gene. This CDR3 is built from 14 residues. The CDR3 sequence is CASSPGLSYNEQFF. CDR3 coding DNA: TGTGCCAGCTCCCCAGGTCTTTCCTACAATGAGCAGTTCTTC. The entire variable domain, with the rest obtained from reference TRBV18 and TRBJ2-1, is as follows: NAGVMQNPRHLVRRRGQEARLRCSPMKGHSHVYWYRQLPEEGLKFMVYLQKENIIDESGMPKERFSAEFPKEGPSILRIQQVVRGDSAAYFCASSPGLSYNEQFFGPGTRLTVL.

This clonotype has a handful of counts. The rearrangement uses TRBV12-3 or TRBV12-4 and TRBJ2-5; D could derive from TRBD1 or TRBD2 (5 bases each). The CDR3 has 13 residues. V was pared by 6 bases and J by 5 bases, with 13 bases between. CDR3 nucleotide sequence: TGTGCCAGCAGCAAACCGGGACGCGAGACCCAGTACTTC. Its protein is CASSKPGRETQYF.

This clonotype was counted at least ten times. The chain joins TRBV11-2 to TRBJ2-4, with D hard to call. CDR1 and CDR2 from the germline V gene are SGHAT and FQNNGV. CDR3 length equals 13 residues. With 5 bases removed from V and 1 base from J, the gap between germline ends came to 6 bases. CDR3 loop: CASSQEAKNIQYF. CDR3 in DNA: TGTGCCAGCAGCCAGGAGGCCAAAAACATTCAGTACTTC.

This clonotype has a handful of counts. The chain joins TRBV6-1 to TRBJ1-5; 8 bases map to TRBD1. CDR1 is MNHNS and CDR2 is SASEGT in the germline V gene. This CDR3 contains 15 residues. The J segment lost 7 bases and the V segment lost 2 bases, leaving 7 bases of the junction unmatched. The CDR3 DNA follows: TGTGCCAGCAGTGAACCCGGACAGGGTCGGCAGCCCCAGCATTTT. This gives the protein CASSEPGQGRQPQHF.

The chain is built from TRBV4-3 and TRBJ2-1; 12 bases align to TRBD2. CDR1 and CDR2 from the germline V gene are LGHNA and YSLEER. This CDR3 region has 18 residues. Unmatched junction bases numbered 13, after V lost 3 bases and J lost 7 bases. CDR3 sequence reads: CASSQAPPGLAGRNEQFF. CDR3 in DNA: TGCGCCAGCAGCCAGGCGCCCCCCGGACTAGCGGGGAGGAATGAGCAGTTCTTC.

The chain recombines TRBV2 with TRBJ2-7; D may match TRBD1 or TRBD2 (5 bases each). Germline CDR1 is SNHLY and CDR2 is FYNNEI. The ends were cut back, 7 bases at V and 4 bases at J, with 17 bases in the middle. CDR3 length: 14 residues. This chain's CDR3 is CASISRDRRYEQYF. The CDR3 DNA reads TGTGCCAGCATAAGTAGGGACCGGCGGTACGAGCAGTACTTC.

The chain couples TRBV7-2 to TRBJ2-2; D not certain. The CDR3 is 15 residues long. V lost 5 bases, J lost 1 base, and 11 bases lay in between. Looked up from germline, CDR1 is SGHTA and CDR2 is FQGNSA. The CDR3 nucleotides read TGTGCCAGCAGCGCCCTCGGGTGGAACACCGGGGAGCTGTTTTTT. Its translation: CASSALGWNTGELFF.

This clonotype was counted only a few times. The CDR3 DNA sequence: TGTGCCAGCAGTAACCGGGACCGACGTCCGGAGCAGTACGTC. This gives the protein CASSNRDRRPEQYV. V and J are TRBV5-5 and TRBJ2-7; D assignment may be TRBD1 or TRBD2 (5 bases each). The CDR3 is 14 residues long. The ends were cut back, 5 bases at V and 7 bases at J, with 19 bases in the middle. Germline V lookup: CDR1 SGHKS, CDR2 YYEKEE (reference sequence).

This clonotype was seen ten or more times. The rearrangement uses TRBV29-1 and TRBJ2-1; possible D gene TRBD2, 6 bases. Germline V CDR1 and CDR2: SQVTM, ANQGSEA. CDR3 length: 14 amino acids. Deletions cut 3 bases from V and 0 bases from J, with 9 bases between. The CDR3 DNA sequence: TGCAGCGTTGAGCCGGACTACTCCTACAATGAGCAGTTCTTC. Protein product: CSVEPDYSYNEQFF.

This clonotype has only a few counts. The rearrangement uses TRBV29-1 and TRBJ2-5; 8 bases fit TRBD2. V was pared by 8 bases and J by 5 bases, with 10 bases of the junction left unmatched. The CDR3 contains 13 residues. Germline-derived CDR1 and CDR2 are SQVTM and ANQGSEA. CDR3 sequence reads: CSRIGGDGETQYF. As DNA, the CDR3 is TGCAGCCGTATCGGGGGGGACGGGGAGACCCAGTACTTC.

DNA of the CDR3: TGCAGCGCGACAGACAGGGTTCTTCGAACTGAAGCTTTCTTT. This encodes CSATDRVLRTEAFF. The chain links TRBV29-1 to TRBJ1-1; 7 bases match TRBD1. The V segment lost 7 bases and the J segment 5 bases; nucleotides outside the gene matches: 13. The V gene's germline CDR1 is SQVTM and CDR2 ANQGSEA. This CDR3 comprises 14 residues.

This clonotype was found many times. The chain employs TRBV2 and TRBJ2-2; D is uncertain. V lost 7 bases and J lost 5, with 11 bases in between. Per the germline V gene, CDR1 is SNHLY and CDR2 is FYNNEI. The CDR3 covers 13 residues. CDR3 loop: CASNNQVTGELFF. In nucleotides, the CDR3 is TGTGCCAGCAACAACCAGGTTACCGGGGAGCTGTTTTTT.

This chain joins TRBV4-3 and TRBJ2-3, with TRBD1 matching 11 bases. Germline V gives CDR1 LGHNA, CDR2 YSLEER. This CDR3 spans 15 amino acids. J gave up 6 bases and V 0 bases, and 2 bases lay outside the gene matches. The CDR3 nucleotides read TGCGCCAGCAGCCAAGATGGGGACAGGGGGGATACGCAGTATTTT. Its translation is CASSQDGDRGDTQYF.